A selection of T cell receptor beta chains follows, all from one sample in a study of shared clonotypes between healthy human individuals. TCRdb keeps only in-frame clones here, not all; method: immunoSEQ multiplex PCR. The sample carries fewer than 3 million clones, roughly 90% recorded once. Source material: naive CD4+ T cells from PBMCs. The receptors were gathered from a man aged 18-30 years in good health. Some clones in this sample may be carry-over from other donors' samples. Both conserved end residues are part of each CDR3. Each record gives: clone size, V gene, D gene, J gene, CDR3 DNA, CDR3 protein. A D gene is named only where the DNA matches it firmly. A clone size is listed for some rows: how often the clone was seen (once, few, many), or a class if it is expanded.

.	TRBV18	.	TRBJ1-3	TGTGCCAGCTCACCAGTACGTCTGGATTTGTCTGGAAACACCATATATTTT	CASSPVRLDLSGNTIYF
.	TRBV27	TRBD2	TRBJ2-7	TGTGCCAGCAGCAACCCAACGGGACTAGCGGGATTAAGCTCCTACGAGCAGTACTTC	CASSNPTGLAGLSSYEQYF
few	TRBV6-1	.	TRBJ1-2	TGTGCCAGCGGGGAGGGGGTTGGCTACACCTTC	CASGEGVGYTF
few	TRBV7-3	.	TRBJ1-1	TGTGCCAGCAGCACGTTTTGGAACACTGAAGCTTTCTTT	CASSTFWNTEAFF
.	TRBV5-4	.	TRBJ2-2	TGTGCCAGCAGCTCCCGGGGCGGGGCGGCGAACACCGGGGAGCTGTTTTTT	CASSSRGGAANTGELFF
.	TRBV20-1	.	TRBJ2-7	TGCAGTGCTGCTAGAGAGTACGAGCAGTACTTC	CSAAREYEQYF
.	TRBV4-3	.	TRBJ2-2	TGCGCCAGCAGCCAAGATCCCACAGATACCGGGGAGCTGTTTTTT	CASSQDPTDTGELFF
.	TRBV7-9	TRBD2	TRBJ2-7	TGTGCCAGCAGCCGTGGGCTAGCGGGAGAATACGAGCAGTACTTC	CASSRGLAGEYEQYF
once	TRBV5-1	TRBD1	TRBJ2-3	TGCGCCAGCAGCCCTCGGGACAGGGAACTCACAGATACGCAGTATTTT	CASSPRDRELTDTQYF
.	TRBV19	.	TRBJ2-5	TGTGCCAGTGGAGGGGACAGACAAGAGACCCAGTACTTC	CASGGDRQETQYF
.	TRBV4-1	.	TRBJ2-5	TGCGCCAGCAGCCTCACCCCCGGGGCGGGAAGGGAGACCCAGTACTTC	CASSLTPGAGRETQYF
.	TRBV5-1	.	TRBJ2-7	TGCGCCAGCAGCTTACGAGGGGAGTTCTACGAGCAGTACTTC	CASSLRGEFYEQYF
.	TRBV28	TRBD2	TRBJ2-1	TGTGCCAGCAGCCCGCGACTAGCGGGAGGTGATGAGCAGTTCTTC	CASSPRLAGGDEQFF
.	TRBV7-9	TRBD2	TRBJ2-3	TGTGCCAGCAGCTTACCTAGCGGGAGAAGTCCAGATACGCAGTATTTT	CASSLPSGRSPDTQYF
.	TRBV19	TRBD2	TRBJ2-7	TGTGCCAGTAGTACCTATAGCGGGTACGAGCAGTACTTC	CASSTYSGYEQYF
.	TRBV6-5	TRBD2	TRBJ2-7	TGTGCCATCAGCCCAGCGGGACGGGTCTACGAGCAGTACTTC	CAISPAGRVYEQYF
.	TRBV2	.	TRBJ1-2	TGTGCCAGCAGCGCTACACAGAATGGCTACACCTTC	CASSATQNGYTF
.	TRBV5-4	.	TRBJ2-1	TGTGCCAGCAGCTGGGCGATGCTGGGGGAAGGCAATGAGCAGTTCTTC	CASSWAMLGEGNEQFF
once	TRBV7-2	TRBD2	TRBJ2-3	TGTGCCAGCAGCCAAGACTTTTTAGCGGGAGCGAGCACAGATACGCAGTATTTT	CASSQDFLAGASTDTQYF
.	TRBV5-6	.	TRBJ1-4	TGTGCCAGCAGCTTTCTATCCTCCAATGAAAAACTGTTTTTT	CASSFLSSNEKLFF
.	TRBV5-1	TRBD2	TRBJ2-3	TGCGCCAGCCGGGAGGGGGGGTCCGCAGATACGCAGTATTTT	CASREGGSADTQYF
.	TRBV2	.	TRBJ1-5	TGTGCCAGCAGTGTCGGGGGCGGTGGGCAGCCCCAGCATTTT	CASSVGGGGQPQHF
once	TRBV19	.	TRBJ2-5	TGTGCCAGTAGTATAGCGGAGACCCAGTACTTC	CASSIAETQYF
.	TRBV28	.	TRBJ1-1	TGTGCCAGCAGGACGCAGGGGTTTGGGACCATGAACACTGAAGCTTTCTTT	CASRTQGFGTMNTEAFF
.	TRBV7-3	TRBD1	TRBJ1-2	TGTGCCAGCAGCTTAAGGGGGACAGGGATGGGGAACTATGGCTACACCTTC	CASSLRGTGMGNYGYTF
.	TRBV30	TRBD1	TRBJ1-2	TGTGCCTGGAGGCAGACAGGGAGCTATGGCTACACCTTC	CAWRQTGSYGYTF
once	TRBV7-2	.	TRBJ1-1	TGTGCCAGCAGCTTAGGGGGGATCAGGAACACTGAAGCTTTCTTT	CASSLGGIRNTEAFF
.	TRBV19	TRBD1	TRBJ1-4	TGTGCCAGTAGGAGGTTGGGACAGATGACCACCAATGAAAAACTGTTTTTT	CASRRLGQMTTNEKLFF
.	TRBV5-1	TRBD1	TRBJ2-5	TGCGCCAGCAGCGACCAGACAGGGGGTGAGACCCAGTACTTC	CASSDQTGGETQYF
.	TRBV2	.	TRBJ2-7	TGTGCCAGCAGTTCGGGGGGCGATAACTCCTACGAGCAGTACTTC	CASSSGGDNSYEQYF
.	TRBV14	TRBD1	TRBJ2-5	TGTGCCAGCAGCCCGGAAGGGGGCACGAAGACCCAGTACTTC	CASSPEGGTKTQYF
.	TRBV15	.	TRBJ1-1	TGTGCCACCCAGAACCGTCAGGGGTTGAACACTGAAGCTTTCTTT	CATQNRQGLNTEAFF
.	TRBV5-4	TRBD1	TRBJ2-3	TGTGCCAGCAGCTTGGGGGGACAGCCAGGGACAGATACGCAGTATTTT	CASSLGGQPGTDTQYF
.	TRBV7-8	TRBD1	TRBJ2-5	TGTGCCAGCAGCTTGCAACAGGGGAGAGAGACCCAGTACTTC	CASSLQQGRETQYF
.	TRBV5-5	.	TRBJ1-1	TGTGCCAGCAGCTTGAGTATACGGAACACTGAAGCTTTCTTT	CASSLSIRNTEAFF
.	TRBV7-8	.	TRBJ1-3	TGTGCCAGCAGCTCTATCAGCTCTGGAAACACCATATATTTT	CASSSISSGNTIYF
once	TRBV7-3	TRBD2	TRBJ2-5	TGTGCCAGCAGCCGACTAGCTCAAGAGACCCAGTACTTC	CASSRLAQETQYF
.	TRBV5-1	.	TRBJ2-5	TGCGCCAGCAGGGGAGGGGGTTCACAAGAGACCCAGTACTTC	CASRGGGSQETQYF
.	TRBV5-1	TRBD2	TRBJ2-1	TGCGCCAGCAGCTCCCGAAGCGATACCGGGGGGACCTACAATGAGCAGTTCTTC	CASSSRSDTGGTYNEQFF
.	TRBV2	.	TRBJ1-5	TGTGCCAGCAGTCTAGGGGGAAGCAATCAGCCCCAGCATTTT	CASSLGGSNQPQHF
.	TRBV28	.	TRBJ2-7	TGTGCCAGCGAGGCACCGGGCCCATCCTACGAGCAGTACTTC	CASEAPGPSYEQYF
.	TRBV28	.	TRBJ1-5	TGTGCCAGCAGTTTAATTGGTAGCAATCAGCCCCAGCATTTT	CASSLIGSNQPQHF
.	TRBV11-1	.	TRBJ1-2	TGTGCCAGCAGCTTAGGCGTCGGGCCTCGGCGGTATGGCTACACCTTC	CASSLGVGPRRYGYTF
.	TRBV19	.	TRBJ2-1	TGTGCCAGTAGTATGCTCGCCCTCAGTGCAGATGAGCAGTTCTTC	CASSMLALSADEQFF
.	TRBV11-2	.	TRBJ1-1	TGTGCCAGCAGCTTAACCAGGAACACTGAAGCTTTCTTT	CASSLTRNTEAFF
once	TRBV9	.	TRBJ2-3	TGTGCCAGCAGCGTTGTACCGGGAGCGACAGATACGCAGTATTTT	CASSVVPGATDTQYF
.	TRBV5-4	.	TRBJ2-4	TGTGCCAGCAGCTGGGACCCGGAGAACATTCAGTACTTC	CASSWDPENIQYF
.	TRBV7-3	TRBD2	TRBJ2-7	TGTGCCAGCAGCTCATTAGCGGGAGGGAACCTTAAATTC	CASSSLAGGNLKF
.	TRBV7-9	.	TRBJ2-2	TGTGCCAGCAGCTTACCTCTCTCCACCGGGGAGCTGTTTTTT	CASSLPLSTGELFF
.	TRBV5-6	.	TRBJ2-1	TGTGCCAGCAGCTCAATAAAAAGGGGAAACAATGAGCAGTTCTTC	CASSSIKRGNNEQFF
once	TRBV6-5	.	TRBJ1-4	TGTGCCAGCTGCAGGGCCACTAATGAAAAACTGTTTTTT	CASCRATNEKLFF
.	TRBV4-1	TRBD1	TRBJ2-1	TGCGCCAGCAGCCAAGGAGGGACAGGGGGCGGCAATGAGCAGTTCTTC	CASSQGGTGGGNEQFF
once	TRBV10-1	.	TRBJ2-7	TGCGCCAGCAGTGCCCTACCAGCGGACGGCGAGCAGTACTTC	CASSALPADGEQYF
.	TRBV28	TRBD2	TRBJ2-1	TGTGCCAGCAGTAGGGGACTAGCTAGTTACAATGAGCAGTTCTTC	CASSRGLASYNEQFF
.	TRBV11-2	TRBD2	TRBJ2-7	TGTGCCAGCAGCTTAGGGGGACTAGCGAACGAGCAGTACTTC	CASSLGGLANEQYF
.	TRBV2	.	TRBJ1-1	TGTGCCAGCAGTGAAGTCAGGGTGAACACTGAAGCTTTCTTT	CASSEVRVNTEAFF
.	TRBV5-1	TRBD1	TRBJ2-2	TGCGCCAGCAGCCCCAGACAGGGGAACACCGGGGAGCTGTTTTTT	CASSPRQGNTGELFF
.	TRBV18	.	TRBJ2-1	TGTGCCAGCTCCAGAAAAAAGAGCTCCTACAATGAGCAGTTCTTC	CASSRKKSSYNEQFF